This entry describes one TCR beta chain. In the same sample, other DNA sequences code for this CDR3. Germline V lookup: CDR1 MNHNS, CDR2 SASEGT. The V gene end was trimmed by 5 bases and the J gene end by 4 bases; junction bases not matched to a gene: 1. CDR3 size: 14 residues. The data were obtained in a study of identifying expanded T cells in peripheral blood. Healthy donors had no documented immune events, such as infections, while sampled. Sequencing used immunoSEQ multiplex PCR; TCRdb keeps in-frame clones, though not all of them. This sample carries tens of thousands of clones, over 75% of them seen once, and the ten largest clones take roughly 15%.

The receptor comes from a person aged 18 to 75 in good health. The material sequenced was blood. The chain couples TRBV6-1 to TRBJ2-1; 11 bases map to TRBD2. The CDR3 DNA reads TGTGCCAGCAGTACTAGCGGGAGTTACAATGAGCAGTTCTTC. It translates to CASSTSGSYNEQFF.